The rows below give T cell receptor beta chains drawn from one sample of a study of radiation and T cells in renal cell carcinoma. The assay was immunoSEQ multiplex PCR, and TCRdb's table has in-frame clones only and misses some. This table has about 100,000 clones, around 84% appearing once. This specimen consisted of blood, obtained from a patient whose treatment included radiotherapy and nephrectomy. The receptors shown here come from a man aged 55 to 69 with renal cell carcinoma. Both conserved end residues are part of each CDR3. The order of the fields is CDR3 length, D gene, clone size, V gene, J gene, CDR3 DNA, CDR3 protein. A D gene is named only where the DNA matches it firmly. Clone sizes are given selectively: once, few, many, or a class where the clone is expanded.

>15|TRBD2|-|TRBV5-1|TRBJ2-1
TGCGCCAGCAGCTTGGGGACTAGCGGGACCAATGAGCAGTTCTTC
CASSLGTSGTNEQFF
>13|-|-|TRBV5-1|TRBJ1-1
TGCGCCAGCAGCTTAGGAGTGAACACTGAAGCTTTCTTT
CASSLGVNTEAFF
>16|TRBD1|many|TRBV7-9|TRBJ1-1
TGTGCCAGCAGCCCACGACAGGGTGAGGTTCTCACTGAAGCTTTCTTT
CASSPRQGEVLTEAFF
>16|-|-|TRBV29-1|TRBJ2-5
TGCAGCGTTGGCCCTGAGCAGGGTCTACACCTGGAGACCCAGTACTTC
CSVGPEQGLHLETQYF
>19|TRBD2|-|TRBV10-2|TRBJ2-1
TGCGCCAGCAGTGAGTCGTTGCTAGCGGGAGCCCGGGGTGACGATGAGCAGTTCTTC
CASSESLLAGARGDDEQFF
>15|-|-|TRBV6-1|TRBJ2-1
TGTGCCAGCAGTGAAGCGCGCGGCTACTACAATGAGCAGTTCTTC
CASSEARGYYNEQFF
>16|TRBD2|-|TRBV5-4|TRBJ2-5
TGTGCCAGCAGCAGGACTAGCGGGAAGGGTGGGGAGACCCAGTACTTC
CASSRTSGKGGETQYF
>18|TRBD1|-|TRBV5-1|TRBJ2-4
TGCGCCAGCAGCTTGGCGCCGCAGGGGGCGGGGGCCAAAAACATTCAGTACTTC
CASSLAPQGAGAKNIQYF
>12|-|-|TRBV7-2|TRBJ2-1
TGTGCCAGCAGCTTATTCCGAAATGAGCAGTTCTTC
CASSLFRNEQFF
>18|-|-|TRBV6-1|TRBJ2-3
TGTGCCAGCAGTGAAGGCTTAATTCGGTCTTACCGCACAGATACGCAGTATTTT
CASSEGLIRSYRTDTQYF
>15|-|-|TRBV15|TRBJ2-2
TGTGCCACCAGCATCCAAAGGCAAAACACCGGGGAGCTGTTTTTT
CATSIQRQNTGELFF
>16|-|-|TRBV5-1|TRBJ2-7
TGCGCCAGCAGCTTGGGGGGGCGGAGAAGCTCCTACGAGCAGTACTTC
CASSLGGRRSSYEQYF
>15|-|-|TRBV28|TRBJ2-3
TGTGCCAGCAGTCCCCGACTTCCAGACACAGATACGCAGTATTTT
CASSPRLPDTDTQYF
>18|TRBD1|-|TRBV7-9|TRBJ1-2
TGTGCCAGCAGCTTAGATGTCTGGACAGGGGGCGAATCCTATGGCTACACCTTC
CASSLDVWTGGESYGYTF
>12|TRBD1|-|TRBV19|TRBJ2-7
TGTGCCAGTACGGCAGGGGGCTACGAGCAGTACTTC
CASTAGGYEQYF
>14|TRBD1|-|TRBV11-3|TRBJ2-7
TGTGCCAGCAGCTTAGGTGGGACAGACTACGAGCAGTACTTC
CASSLGGTDYEQYF
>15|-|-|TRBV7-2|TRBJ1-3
TGTGCCAGCAGCCCTCAGACTCGCTCTGGAAACACCATATATTTT
CASSPQTRSGNTIYF
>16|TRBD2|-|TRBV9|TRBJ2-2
TGTGCCAGCAGCGTAGAACTAGCGGCGAACACCGGGGAGCTGTTTTTT
CASSVELAANTGELFF
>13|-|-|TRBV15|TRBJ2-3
TGTGCCACCAGCAGAGATAGGCCAGATACGCAGTATTTT
CATSRDRPDTQYF
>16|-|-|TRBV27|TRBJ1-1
TGTGCCAGCAGTAAGCTTTTTATAGATTGGAACACTGAAGCTTTCTTT
CASSKLFIDWNTEAFF
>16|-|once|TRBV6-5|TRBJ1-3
TGTGCCAGCAGTTCTACGTATGACAGCTCTGGAAACACCATATATTTT
CASSSTYDSSGNTIYF
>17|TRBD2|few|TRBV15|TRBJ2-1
TGTGCCACCAGCAGAGTTCTAGCGGGAGGGCCCTACAATGAGCAGTTCTTC
CATSRVLAGGPYNEQFF
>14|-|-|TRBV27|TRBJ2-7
TGTGCCAGTGGGCGGGGCACCCTCCCTTACGAGCAGTACTTC
CASGRGTLPYEQYF
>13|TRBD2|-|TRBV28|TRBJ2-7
TGTGCCACCCTTTACGGCGGGAGTGGGGAGCAGTACTTC
CATLYGGSGEQYF
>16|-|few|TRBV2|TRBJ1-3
TGTGCCAGCAGTGAAAGACAGAGTTCCTCTGGAAACACCATATATTTT
CASSERQSSSGNTIYF
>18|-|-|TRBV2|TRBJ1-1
TGTGCCAGCAGTTCCAATCTAATTCCCGAGAGGCCGAACACTGAAGCTTTCTTT
CASSSNLIPERPNTEAFF
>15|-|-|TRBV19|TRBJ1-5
TGTGCCAGTAGGCGCTGGACAGACAGCAATCAGCCCCAGCATTTT
CASRRWTDSNQPQHF
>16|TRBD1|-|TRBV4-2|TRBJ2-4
TGTGCCAGCAGCCAAGTCGGGAGTGGGACAGGGGGCATTCAGTACTTC
CASSQVGSGTGGIQYF
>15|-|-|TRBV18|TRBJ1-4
TGTGCCAGCTCACCCAACAGGGCAACTAATGAAAAACTGTTTTTT
CASSPNRATNEKLFF
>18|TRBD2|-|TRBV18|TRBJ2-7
TGTGCCAGCTCACCACCGGGACTAGCGGGAGGGCCCATATACGAGCAGTACTTC
CASSPPGLAGGPIYEQYF
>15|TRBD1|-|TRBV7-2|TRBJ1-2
TGTGCCAGCAGCTTAGAAAGGACAGGGGGTCGTGGCTACACCTTC
CASSLERTGGRGYTF
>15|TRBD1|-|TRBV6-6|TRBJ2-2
TGTGCCAGCACTAAGACAGGGGCGAACACCGGGGAGCTGTTTTTT
CASTKTGANTGELFF
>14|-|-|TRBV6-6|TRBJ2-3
TGTGCCAGCAGTCCCGGGCCCTTCACAGATACGCAGTATTTT
CASSPGPFTDTQYF
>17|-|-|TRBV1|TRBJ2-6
TGCACCAGCAGCCAAGGCTGCAGGGTAACCGGGGCCAACGTCCTGACTTTC
CTSSQGCRVTGANVLTF
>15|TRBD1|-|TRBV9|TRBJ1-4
TGTGCCAGCAGCGTAGGGACAGGAGCTAATGAAAAACTGTTTTTT
CASSVGTGANEKLFF
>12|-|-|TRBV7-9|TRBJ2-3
TGTGCCAGCTGCCTGGATCCAGATACGCAGTATTTT
CASCLDPDTQYF